The source of this TCR beta chain is a study of PD-1 blockade in classical Hodgkin lymphoma. The time point is: cycle 4 day 1 (C4D1), after 6 weeks of nivolumab. Relapse after autologous stem cell transplantation occurred in every patient, and brentuximab vedotin exposure varied. About this clone: As yet, its antigen is unknown.

General study results and limits: The baseline diversity of complete responders showed similarity to that of newly diagnosed patients. Reports described newly diagnosed patients as having lower baseline TCR diversity than healthy donors.

CDR3 length: 15 amino acids. CDR1 and CDR2 (germline): SGHTA, FQGNSA. Trimming removed 1 base from V and 3 bases from J; junction bases left unmatched: 3. Using immunoSEQ multiplex PCR, the repertoire was profiled, and TCRdb retains in-frame clones only, with some absent. The profile shows around 92,000 clones, approximately 86% of them singletons. V and J are TRBV7-2 and TRBJ1-1; 9 bases agree with TRBD1. The clonotype was recovered from a human donor with classical Hodgkin lymphoma. This specimen consisted of peripheral blood mononuclear cells (PBMCs), obtained before the fourth cycle of nivolumab. As DNA, the CDR3 is TGTGCCAGCAGCTTAGTGGGGACAGGGTACACTGAAGCTTTCTTT. As protein: CASSLVGTGYTEAFF.